Each of the 14 T cell receptor beta chains below was sequenced from the same sample in a study of blood T cell repertoires in COVID-19. The protocol was immunoSEQ multiplex PCR, while the TCRdb copy is restricted to in-frame clones and leaves out a portion. The sample records over 250,000 clones, roughly 87% being singletons. The material sequenced was peripheral blood. These receptors were obtained from a human donor in a cohort sampled during active COVID-19.

The rearrangement joins TRBV2 to TRBJ2-2; TRBD2 might be the D (7 bases). Trimming stripped 4 bases from V and 6 bases from J, with 12 bases between. From germline, CDR1 is SNHLY and CDR2 FYNNEI. The CDR3 has 14 residues. In nucleotides, the CDR3 is TGTGCCAGCAGTGGGGGGGGCTTGGCCGGGGAGCTGTTTTTT. It codes for CASSGGGLAGELFF.

This sequence joins TRBV28 and TRBJ1-2, with 8 nucleotides matching TRBD1. Germline V lookup: CDR1 MDHEN, CDR2 SYDVKM. The junction had 14 bases not matched to a gene; V was cut back by 9 bases and J by 8 bases. The CDR3 consists of 14 residues. The DNA for the CDR3 is TGTGCCAGTGGGGAGGGACAGGCGCTCCGAGGCTACACCTTC. This gives the protein CASGEGQALRGYTF.

The chain joins TRBV10-2 to TRBJ2-7; TRBD2 matches at 9 bases. Trimming removed 2 bases from V and 2 bases from J; junction bases left unmatched: 4. The CDR3 totals 15 residues. The germline V gene has CDR1 WSHSY and CDR2 SAAADI. This CDR3 is CASSEDRGRAYEQYF. CDR3 coding DNA: TGCGCCAGCAGTGAGGATCGCGGGAGGGCCTACGAGCAGTACTTC.

This chain joins TRBV24-1 and TRBJ2-1; D may be TRBD1 (5 bases). The V gene's germline CDR1 is KGHDR and CDR2 SFDVKD. The germline V and J ends were trimmed by 2 bases and 6 bases, with 7 bases remaining between them. The CDR3 consists of 13 residues. CDR3 coding DNA: TGTGCCACCAGTGATTGGACAACCAATGAGCAGTTCTTC. Its translation: CATSDWTTNEQFF.

The CDR3 loop reads CASSLPLGQYGYTF. The CDR3 nucleotides are TGTGCCAGCAGTTTGCCACTCGGACAGTACGGCTACACCTTC. The genes are TRBV28 and TRBJ1-2, with a weak D call TRBD1 (6 bases). CDR3 size: 14 residues. Trimming removed 3 bases from V and 8 bases from J, with 16 bases in between. The germline V gene encodes CDR1 MDHEN and CDR2 SYDVKM.

This clone was seen a handful of times. At one end, the junction sequence differs from germline, possibly due to a read error. This chain connects TRBV9 to TRBJ1-6, with D maybe TRBD1 (5 bases). CDR3 size: 14 residues. Germline CDR1 SGDLS, CDR2 YYNGEE. The CDR3 DNA sequence: TGTGCCAGCAGCGGACAGCCGTTTAATTCAGCCCTCCACTTT. Encoded protein: CASSGQPFNSALHF.

The chain uses TRBV7-9 and TRBJ2-5; 7 bases fit TRBD1. CDR1 is SEHNR, CDR2 FQNEAQ, per germline (reference sequence). V was pared by 2 bases and J by 0 bases, with 9 bases of the junction left unmatched. This CDR3 contains 17 residues. Here the CDR3 DNA reads TGTGCCAGCAGCTTACTTACCGGGACAGCGTACCAAGAGACCCAGTACTTC. Residues: CASSLLTGTAYQETQYF.

The V and J genes are TRBV7-6 and TRBJ2-5, with D unresolved. With 3 bases removed from V and 4 bases from J, the gap between germline ends came to 3 bases. This CDR3 is built from 11 residues. CDR1 and CDR2 (germline): SGHVS, FNYEAQ. The CDR3, as DNA: TGTGCCAGCAGCTTCTCAGAGACCCAGTACTTC. It translates to CASSFSETQYF.

The chain couples TRBV7-3 to TRBJ2-3, with TRBD1 matching 7 bases. The V and J ends lost 3 bases and 0 bases, in that order; junction bases with no gene match: 3. The CDR3 runs to 15 residues. CDR1 and CDR2 from the germline V gene are SGHTA and FQGTGA. The DNA of the CDR3 is TGTGCCAGCAGCTTCAGGGGGTGGAGCACAGATACGCAGTATTTT. Amino acids: CASSFRGWSTDTQYF.

The chain carries TRBV7-2 and TRBJ2-1, with D perhaps TRBD2 (6 bases). This CDR3 is built from 15 residues. The V and J ends lost 5 bases and 8 bases respectively, with 19 bases between them. Germline-derived CDR1 and CDR2 are SGHTA and FQGNSA. The CDR3 bases are TGTGCCAGCAGCCGGAGCGGGTACCCCGTAGATGAGCAGTTCTTC. Residues: CASSRSGYPVDEQFF.

Of note for this clone: A much larger clone is a single base away; this may be a read error. This chain connects TRBV7-2 to TRBJ2-1, with D possibly TRBD1 on 6 matching bases. Germline V lookup: CDR1 SGHTA, CDR2 FQGNSA. V lost 1 base and J lost 6, with 7 bases in between. The CDR3 consists of 13 residues. CDR3 nucleotides: TGTGCCAGCAGCTTAGTAGGGGGCAATGAGCAGTTCTTC. It yields the protein CASSLVGGNEQFF. Full variable domain (remainder filled in from reference TRBV7-2 and TRBJ2-1): GAGVSQSPSNKVTEKGKDVELRCDPISGHTALYWYRQSLGQGLEFLIYFQGNSAPDKSGLPSDRFSAERTGGSVSTLTIQRTQQEDSAVYLCASSLVGGNEQFFGPGTRLTVL.

This chain links TRBV19 with TRBJ1-5; TRBD1 is a possible D gene (6 bases). CDR1 is LNHDA and CDR2 is SQIVND in the germline V gene (reference sequence). The CDR3 contains 16 residues. Deletions cut 4 bases from V and 3 bases from J, with 16 bases between. The CDR3 spells CASSKDRLDNNQPQHF. The CDR3 bases are TGTGCCAGTAGTAAAGACAGGTTAGATAACAATCAGCCCCAGCATTTT.

V gene TRBV5-1 combines with J gene TRBJ1-2; 8 nucleotides align to TRBD1. The V gene end was trimmed by 6 bases and the J gene end by 0 bases; junction bases not matched to a gene: 4. This CDR3 contains 14 residues. Germline V lookup: CDR1 SGHRS, CDR2 YFSETQ. The CDR3 here is CASKQGEANYGYTF. In DNA, the CDR3 is TGCGCCAGCAAACAGGGGGAGGCTAACTATGGCTACACCTTC.

J is TRBJ2-5 and V is TRBV6-6; TRBD2 matches at 10 bases. CDR1 MNHNY and CDR2 SVGAGI come from the germline V gene (reference sequence). Unmatched junction bases numbered 7, after V lost 7 bases and J lost 5 bases. The CDR3 contains 14 residues. The CDR3 DNA sequence: TGTGCCAGCAAAAGTAGCGGGAGGTTGGAGACCCAGTACTTC. Encoded protein: CASKSSGRLETQYF.